This T cell receptor (beta chain) was obtained from a study of cytomegalovirus exposure and HLA in healthy donors. Per the germline V gene, CDR1 is SGHTA and CDR2 is FQGNSA. The CDR3 spans 16 residues. J gave up 0 bases and V 5 bases, and 7 bases lay outside the gene matches. Study results and limitations: Presence/absence analyses took donor sequencing depth as roughly uniform. In a later analysis, HLA-associated TCR beta chains were more clonally expanded than equally common others.

A multiplex PCR was run with 60 Vbeta primers and 13 Jbeta primers. The repertoire was sequenced with immunoSEQ multiplex PCR; TCRdb's copy has only in-frame clones and lacks some. The sample consists of roughly 140,000 clones, approximately 80% of them appearing once. A word on this clone: The antigen remains undetermined.

This chain uses TRBV7-2 with TRBJ2-1; 7 nucleotides align to TRBD2. The clonotype was recovered from a man aged 18 to 29 in good health and CMV-seronegative. Sequences were obtained from PBMCs. In DNA, the CDR3 is TGTGCCAGCAGCATCCGGACTAGAAGCTCCTACAATGAGCAGTTCTTC. Its translation: CASSIRTRSSYNEQFF.